The 26 T cell receptor beta chains in this list originate from one sample, sequenced in a study of cytomegalovirus exposure and HLA in healthy donors. A multiplex PCR was run with 60 Vbeta primers and 13 Jbeta primers. Generated by immunoSEQ multiplex PCR, the TCRdb table keeps only in-frame clones and is missing some. The sample gives under 150,000 clones, approximately 80% of which show up once; approximately 2.4% is in the top ten. Sequenced sample: PBMCs. These receptors were obtained from a male donor in good health and CMV-seronegative.

The chain is built from TRBV28 and TRBJ2-2; 7 nucleotides match TRBD1. Germline V gives CDR1 MDHEN, CDR2 SYDVKM. The junction had 4 bases not matched to a gene; V was cut back by 5 bases and J by 4 bases. The CDR3 has 14 residues. The CDR3 DNA follows: TGTGCCAGCAGTCGTTCAGGGGGCACCGGGGAGCTGTTTTTT. It yields the protein CASSRSGGTGELFF.

The chain has TRBV28 and TRBJ2-2; 10 bases are shared with TRBD1. Germline CDR1 and CDR2: MDHEN and SYDVKM. J gave up 4 bases and V 7 bases, and 6 bases lay outside the gene matches. The CDR3 is 15 residues long. The CDR3: CASMGGTGVTGELFF. CDR3 DNA sequence: TGTGCCAGCATGGGCGGGACAGGGGTCACCGGGGAGCTGTTTTTT.

The rearrangement joins TRBV23-1 to TRBJ1-1; D call uncertain. TRBV23-1 is marked as an open reading frame, function uncertain. CDR3 length: 14 residues. V was clipped by 0 bases and J by 1 base, with 6 bases between them. The CDR3 nucleotides read TGCGCCAGCAGTCAATCGACGGGGAACACTGAAGCTTTCTTT. Translation gives CASSQSTGNTEAFF.

This clone appeared once. This chain links TRBV7-9 with TRBJ1-2; 12 bases fit TRBD1. Trimming at V came to 5 bases and at J to 7 bases, leaving 8 bases not matched to a gene. The CDR3 loop spans 15 amino acids. Germline CDR1 and CDR2: SEHNR and FQNEAQ (reference sequence). This CDR3 is CASSTGQGASSGYTF. CDR3 nucleotide sequence: TGTGCCAGCAGCACGGGACAGGGGGCGAGTAGTGGCTACACCTTC. Full variable domain (remainder filled in from reference TRBV7-9 and TRBJ1-2): DTGVSQNPRHKITKRGQNVTFRCDPISEHNRLYWYRQTLGQGPEFLTYFQNEAQLEKSRLLSDRFSAERPKGSFSTLEIQRTEQGDSAMYLCASSTGQGASSGYTFGSGTRLTVV.

V is TRBV6-4 and J is TRBJ1-2, with D possibly being TRBD1 (5 bases). This CDR3 is 11 amino acids long. The germline gives CDR1 MRHNA, CDR2 SNTAGT. In DNA form, the CDR3 reads TGTGGGGGGAGGGCGGACTATGGCTACACCTTC. This sequence encodes CGGRADYGYTF.

The CDR3 region is CASSLGDSSNQPQHF. For the CDR3, the DNA is TGTGCCAGCAGCTTAGGGGACAGCAGCAATCAGCCCCAGCATTTT. The chain recombines TRBV7-9 with TRBJ1-5, with 7 positions matching TRBD1. Germline loops: CDR1 SEHNR, CDR2 FQNEAQ (reference sequence). Unmatched junction bases numbered 1, after V lost 1 base and J lost 1 base. This CDR3 region has 15 residues.

The chain carries TRBV5-1 and TRBJ2-7; D gene uncertain. Germline V gene data show CDR1 as SGHRS and CDR2 as YFSETQ. Trimming shortened V by 0 bases and J by 6 bases, and 13 bases separated the two germline ends. The length of the CDR3 is 14 residues. The CDR3 DNA reads TGCGCCAGCAGCTTGGGAATGGGTGGAGCCGAGCAGTACTTC. Protein product: CASSLGMGGAEQYF.

The V and J genes are TRBV6-5 and TRBJ1-2; 9 bases line up with TRBD1. V lost 5 bases, J lost 6 bases, and 7 bases stayed unmatched. CDR3 length: 14 residues. Germline loops: CDR1 MNHEY, CDR2 SVGAGI. Here the CDR3 reads CASSIRQGVDGYTF. Written as DNA, the CDR3 is TGTGCCAGCAGTATCCGACAGGGGGTGGATGGCTACACCTTC.

DNA of the CDR3: TGTGCCAGCAGCCAGCGGTCTAGCGGGAGAATAATACCCTACGAGCAGTACTTC. It encodes CASSQRSSGRIIPYEQYF. This chain joins TRBV7-2 and TRBJ2-5, with 10 bases matching TRBD2. Judging by the DNA end, TRBJ2-7 fits better; the J call may be wrong. The CDR3 length is 18 residues. Germline V lookup: CDR1 SGHTA, CDR2 FQGNSA.

The CDR3 coding sequence is TGTGCCAGCAGTGCTAGCGGGAGGGCGGGCTACGAGCAGTACTTC. Its translation is CASSASGRAGYEQYF. This chain uses TRBV6-5 with TRBJ2-7, with TRBD2 identical over 12 bases. The length of the CDR3 is 15 residues. Germline loops: CDR1 MNHEY, CDR2 SVGAGI. V shed 5 bases, J shed 3 bases, and the junction held 5 bases outside the gene matches.

The chain joins TRBV28 to TRBJ2-7; TRBD2 matches at 12 bases. This CDR3 is 16 amino acids long. V was pared by 8 bases and J by 5 bases, with 13 bases of the junction left unmatched. CDR1 and CDR2 (germline): MDHEN, SYDVKM. The CDR3 nucleotides are TGTGCCAGCTGTTCTCCGACTAGCGGGAGTGTGAACGAGCAGTACTTC. It codes for CASCSPTSGSVNEQYF.

V is TRBV11-2 and J is TRBJ2-3; D remains unclear. The CDR3 is made up of 15 amino acids. Between the trimmed V and J ends, which lost 1 base and 2 bases, there was a span of 10 bases. Germline V lookup: CDR1 SGHAT, CDR2 FQNNGV. CDR3 amino acids: CASSLAAGPTDTQYF. Written as DNA, the CDR3 is TGTGCCAGCAGCTTAGCCGCAGGCCCCACAGATACGCAGTATTTT.

In its sample, this clone was seen a few times. The V gene is TRBV1, the J gene TRBJ2-3; TRBD1 is taken as the D call from the table, unchecked against the DNA. TRBV1 is classified as a pseudogene. This CDR3 contains 15 residues. The CDR3 bases are TGCACCAGCAGTCCAGGCCAGGGGTGGACAGATACGCAGTATTTT. Translation gives CTSSPGQGWTDTQYF.

The chain uses TRBV6-1 and TRBJ1-1; 9 nucleotides match TRBD1. The CDR3 loop spans 14 amino acids. The V gene's germline CDR1 is MNHNS and CDR2 SASEGT. V lost 7 bases, J lost 4 bases, and 7 bases stayed unmatched. The CDR3 DNA is TGTGCCAGCACACCACAGGGGGCGATCACTGAAGCTTTCTTT. This codes for CASTPQGAITEAFF.

The rearrangement links TRBV2 to TRBJ2-7; tentative D call: TRBD2 (5 bases). Trimming removed 5 bases from V and 2 bases from J, with 13 bases in between. In germline, CDR1 is SNHLY, CDR2 FYNNEI. The CDR3 sequence is 14 residues long. The CDR3 is CASSLDFIPYEQYF. CDR3 DNA sequence: TGTGCCAGCAGTCTGGACTTTATCCCCTACGAGCAGTACTTC. Based on the CDR3 plus reference TRBV2 and TRBJ2-7, the full variable domain is EPEVTQTPSHQVTQMGQEVILRCVPISNHLYFYWYRQILGQKVEFLVSFYNNEISEKSEIFDDQFSVERPDGSNFTLKIRSTKLEDSAMYFCASSLDFIPYEQYFGPGTRLTVT.

The chain carries TRBV19 and TRBJ2-5; 7 bases are shared with TRBD1. The length of the CDR3 is 16 residues. V dropped 0 bases and J dropped 2; count of bases not matched to a gene: 6. Germline V gene sequence: CDR1 LNHDA, CDR2 SQIVND (reference sequence). The CDR3: CASSIDRDSFQETQYF. The CDR3 nucleotides read TGTGCCAGTAGTATAGACCGGGACAGCTTTCAAGAGACCCAGTACTTC.

Comments on this clone: One end of the junction does not line up with germline, which may come from a read error. This chain links TRBV6-5 with TRBJ2-7, with 10 bases identical to TRBD2. The CDR3 consists of 15 residues. The germline CDR1 and CDR2 sequences are MNHEY and SVGAGI. CDR3 bases: TGCGCCGTAGTGGTTTCTAGCGGGAGTCGAGACGAGCAGTACTTC. Amino acid sequence: CAVVVSSGSRDEQYF.

V usage is TRBV19 and J usage is TRBJ2-5, with a possible D match to TRBD2 (5 bases). The DNA end is more similar to TRBJ2-7, so the J call may be wrong. Germline values: CDR1 LNHDA, CDR2 SQIVND (reference sequence). The CDR3 runs 15 residues. As DNA, the CDR3 is TGTGCCAGTAGTATCGGGTCTGGCGGAGGCTACGAGCAGTACTTC. This translates into CASSIGSGGGYEQYF.

The count of this clone is one. The chain carries TRBV9 and TRBJ1-3; weak D call: TRBD1 (5 bases). From germline, CDR1 is SGDLS and CDR2 YYNGEE. V was cut by 2 bases and J by 3 bases, with 9 bases left in between. This CDR3 spans 14 amino acids. This CDR3 is CASSVSRGGNTIYF. CDR3 coding DNA: TGTGCCAGCAGCGTTTCTAGGGGTGGAAACACCATATATTTT.

This rearrangement joins TRBV4-2 to TRBJ2-7, with 7 positions matching TRBD2. Germline V lookup: CDR1 LGHNA, CDR2 YNFKEQ. V was pared by 2 bases and J by 0 bases, with 4 bases of the junction left unmatched. The CDR3 runs to 15 residues. The CDR3 bases are TGTGCCAGCAGCCAACGGGGGGTAAGCTCCTACGAGCAGTACTTC. This sequence encodes CASSQRGVSSYEQYF.

The V gene is TRBV6-5, the J gene TRBJ1-5, with 9 bases matching TRBD1. This CDR3 has 14 amino acids. Trimming removed 6 bases from V and 5 bases from J; junction bases left unmatched: 5. Looked up from germline, CDR1 is MNHEY and CDR2 is SVGAGI. The CDR3 spells CASRAGTGYQPQHF. The DNA for the CDR3 is TGTGCCAGCAGAGCCGGGACAGGGTATCAGCCCCAGCATTTT.

The genes are TRBV28 and TRBJ1-2, with no clear D. The CDR3 is 11 residues long. Per germline, CDR1 MDHEN and CDR2 SYDVKM. The ends were cut back, 10 bases at V and 0 bases at J, with 6 bases in the middle. CDR3 DNA sequence: TGTGCCACCATTGCTAACTATGGCTACACCTTC. This gives the protein CATIANYGYTF.

This chain uses TRBV14 with TRBJ2-7; the D is unclear. V lost 1 base, J lost 11 bases, and 9 bases lay in between. Germline loops: CDR1 SGHDN, CDR2 FVKESK. CDR3 length: 11 amino acids. The CDR3 coding sequence is TGTGCCAGCAGCCAAGGAGCGATGGAGTACTTC. It yields the protein CASSQGAMEYF.

The chain combines TRBV5-4 with TRBJ2-5, with 8 bases identical to TRBD2. Germline V gene lookup returns CDR1 SGHNT and CDR2 YYREEE (reference sequence). Unmatched junction bases numbered 1, after V lost 1 base and J lost 5 bases. The CDR3 runs 13 residues. The CDR3 loop reads CASSLQREETQYF. In DNA form, the CDR3 reads TGTGCCAGCAGCTTGCAGCGGGAGGAGACCCAGTACTTC.

The rearrangement uses TRBV20-1 and TRBJ2-7; no clear D gene. CDR1 DFQATT and CDR2 SNEGSKA come from the germline V gene (reference sequence). The CDR3 runs 11 residues. V was pared by 5 bases and J by 3 bases, with 8 bases between. Written as DNA, the CDR3 is TGCAGTGCTCTTCGTTTCTACGAGCAGTACTTC. Translating gives CSALRFYEQYF.

The chain couples TRBV19 to TRBJ2-7, with a tentative D call TRBD1 (6 bases). CDR3 length: 13 residues. Germline V gene data show CDR1 as LNHDA and CDR2 as SQIVND (reference sequence). V was clipped by 6 bases and J by 4 bases, with 13 bases between them. The CDR3 nucleotides are TGTGCCAGTAGCAGGGACACTTTTTACGAGCAGTACTTC. Translation: CASSRDTFYEQYF.